The clone carrying this TCR beta chain was counted between two and nine times. Sequenced by immunoSEQ multiplex PCR; TCRdb stores in-frame clones only, minus some. This table has 130,000 to 150,000 clones, approximately 86% appearing once. This sample is drawn from a study of blood T cell repertoires in COVID-19. As for the study in general: Both acute and convalescent COVID-19 samples were obtained from the United States, Italy and Spain.

The germline gives CDR1 KGHSH, CDR2 LQKENI. Trimming cost V 2 bases and J 6 bases, with 14 bases left between them. This CDR3 spans 15 amino acids. The source is a woman aged 35 to 49 with active or convalescent COVID-19. The specimen was peripheral blood. The chain recombines TRBV18 with TRBJ2-4; D perhaps matches TRBD1 (6 bases). The CDR3 reads CASSPSDSLINIQYF. The CDR3, as DNA: TGTGCCAGCTCACCATCGGACAGCCTCATAAACATTCAGTACTTC.